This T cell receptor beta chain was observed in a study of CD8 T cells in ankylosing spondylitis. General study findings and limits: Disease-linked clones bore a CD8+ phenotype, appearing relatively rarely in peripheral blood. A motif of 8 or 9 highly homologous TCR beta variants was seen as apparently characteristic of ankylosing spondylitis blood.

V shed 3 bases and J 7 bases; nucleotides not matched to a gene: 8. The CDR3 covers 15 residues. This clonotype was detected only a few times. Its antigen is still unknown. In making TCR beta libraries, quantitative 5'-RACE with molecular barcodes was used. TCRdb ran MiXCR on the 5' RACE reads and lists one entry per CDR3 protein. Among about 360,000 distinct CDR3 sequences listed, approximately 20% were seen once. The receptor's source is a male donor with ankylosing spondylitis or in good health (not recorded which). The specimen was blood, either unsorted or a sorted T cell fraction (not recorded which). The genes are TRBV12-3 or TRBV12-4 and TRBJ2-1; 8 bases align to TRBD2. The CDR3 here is CASSLVGGARNEQFF. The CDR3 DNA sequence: TGTGCCAGCAGTTTGGTCGGGGGGGCAAGGAATGAGCAGTTCTTC.